One sample yielded the 30 T cell receptor beta chains listed below, sequenced in a study of blood T cell repertoires in COVID-19. Only in-frame clones appear in the TCRdb table, and some are missing; sequencing was by immunoSEQ multiplex PCR. The data hold tens of thousands of clones, with around 76% observed a single time. What was sequenced was peripheral blood. Receptors originate from an elderly woman with acute or convalescent COVID-19.

The chain uses TRBV27 and TRBJ2-5; 9 positions match TRBD2. This CDR3 region has 19 residues. J was trimmed by 5 bases and V by 3 bases; bases with no gene match: 19. Germline CDR1 MNHEY, CDR2 SMNVEV (reference sequence). For the CDR3, the DNA is TGTGCCAGCAGTTTCGTTAAACTGGCGGGTAGCGGGAGCGGTGAGACCCAGTACTTC. Translation gives CASSFVKLAGSGSGETQYF.

V usage is TRBV27 and J usage is TRBJ2-5; D gene ambiguous. The CDR3 length is 11 residues. Germline V gives CDR1 MNHEY, CDR2 SMNVEV (reference sequence). Trimming shortened V by 6 bases and J by 2 bases, and 4 bases separated the two germline ends. CDR3 in amino acids: CASSRQETQYF. In nucleotides, the CDR3 is TGTGCCAGCAGCCGTCAAGAGACCCAGTACTTC.

In its sample, this clone is medium-sized (0.01 to 0.1%). The CDR3 bases are TGTGCCAGCAGCGTCGGGGCGGGGCCCAACTACGAGCAGTACTTC. It is translated as CASSVGAGPNYEQYF. The gene calls are TRBV9 and TRBJ2-7, with D possibly matching TRBD2 (6 bases). The CDR3 is 15 residues long. Germline assignment: CDR1 SGDLS and CDR2 YYNGEE. With 2 bases removed from V and 3 bases from J, the gap between germline ends came to 15 bases.

V is TRBV28 and J is TRBJ1-2; TRBD1 agrees at 7 bases. V lost 2 bases and J lost 4; bases outside the gene matches: 4. Per the germline V gene, CDR1 is MDHEN and CDR2 is SYDVKM. CDR3 size: 14 residues. DNA of the CDR3: TGTGCCAGCAGTTTAGGAGGGGACAGCTATGGCTACACCTTC. As protein: CASSLGGDSYGYTF.

The V gene is TRBV3-1 (or the pseudogene TRBV3-2), the J gene TRBJ1-3, with 10 bases matching TRBD1. The CDR3 runs 19 residues. Per the germline V gene, CDR1 is LGHDT and CDR2 is YNNKEL (reference sequence). J lost 2 bases, V lost 0 bases, and 10 bases had no gene match. In nucleotides, the CDR3 is TGTGCCAGCAGCCAAGATTGGGACAGGGGCAACACCCCTGGAAACACCATATATTTT. Translating gives CASSQDWDRGNTPGNTIYF.

The genes are TRBV7-3 and TRBJ2-5, with D possibly TRBD2 on 6 matching bases. The CDR3 extends over 15 amino acids. V was pared by 1 base and J by 3 bases, with 12 bases between. Germline CDR1 is SGHTA and CDR2 is FQGTGA. The CDR3 is CASSLSGTGEETQYF. CDR3 DNA sequence: TGTGCCAGCAGCTTAAGTGGGACGGGAGAAGAGACCCAGTACTTC.

This clone was recorded a few times. The CDR3 DNA sequence: TGTGCCAGCAGTCCGACAGAGAACACTGAAGCTTTCTTT. It yields the protein CASSPTENTEAFF. The chain is built from TRBV28 and TRBJ1-1; a possible D gene is TRBD1 (5 bases). V dropped 5 bases and J dropped 1 base, with 8 bases sitting between them. Germline values: CDR1 MDHEN, CDR2 SYDVKM. The CDR3 has 13 amino acids.

The rearrangement joins TRBV4-1 to TRBJ2-2; D possibly corresponds to TRBD2 (7 bases). Per germline, CDR1 MGHRA and CDR2 YSYEKL. The V gene lost 1 base and the J gene lost 0 bases, with 9 bases spanning the gap. The CDR3 runs to 16 residues. The CDR3 loop reads CASSQVGGANTGELFF. The CDR3 nucleotides read TGCGCCAGCAGCCAAGTAGGGGGGGCGAACACCGGGGAGCTGTTTTTT.

The chain combines TRBV5-4 with TRBJ2-3; possibly TRBD1 for D (5 bases). Germline V gives CDR1 SGHNT, CDR2 YYREEE (reference sequence). Trimming cost V 4 bases and J 6 bases, with 15 bases left between them. The CDR3 extends over 14 amino acids. CDR3 amino acids: CASSVDSLTDTQYF. CDR3 DNA sequence: TGTGCCAGCAGCGTAGACAGCCTCACGGATACGCAGTATTTT.

The chain has TRBV18 and TRBJ2-1; TRBD2 agrees at 9 bases. This CDR3 contains 17 residues. CDR1 and CDR2 (germline): KGHSH, LQKENI. J was trimmed by 0 bases and V by 2 bases; bases with no gene match: 5. In nucleotides, the CDR3 is TGTGCCAGCTCACCAGGCGGTAGCGGGAGCTCCTACAATGAGCAGTTCTTC. This sequence encodes CASSPGGSGSSYNEQFF. The whole variable domain, filled in from reference TRBV18 and TRBJ2-1, reads NAGVMQNPRHLVRRRGQEARLRCSPMKGHSHVYWYRQLPEEGLKFMVYLQKENIIDESGMPKERFSAEFPKEGPSILRIQQVVRGDSAAYFCASSPGGSGSSYNEQFFGPGTRLTVL.

This chain links TRBV18 with TRBJ2-7; weak D call: TRBD1 (6 bases). The CDR3 runs to 15 residues. Between the trimmed V and J ends, which lost 3 bases and 4 bases, there was a span of 16 bases. CDR1 is KGHSH and CDR2 is LQKENI in the germline V gene. The CDR3 region has the DNA TGTGCCAGCTCACCTTTCGACAGGCCGCTATACGAGCAGTACTTC. Amino acid sequence: CASSPFDRPLYEQYF.

The V call is TRBV9, the J call TRBJ2-1, with D perhaps TRBD2 (6 bases). Germline CDR1 and CDR2: SGDLS and YYNGEE. This CDR3 region has 17 residues. Between the trimmed V and J ends, which lost 0 bases and 0 bases, there was a span of 13 bases. The CDR3 nucleotides are TGTGCCAGCAGCGTAGCGTGGAGGGGTAGCTCCTACAATGAGCAGTTCTTC. The encoded protein is CASSVAWRGSSYNEQFF.

J is TRBJ2-2 and V is TRBV28; 7 nucleotides line up with TRBD2. CDR1 is MDHEN, CDR2 SYDVKM, per germline. The CDR3 is made up of 14 amino acids. V shed 5 bases, J shed 4 bases, and the junction held 4 bases outside the gene matches. The CDR3 coding sequence is TGTGCCAGCAGTCCGGGAGGTCGCACCGGGGAGCTGTTTTTT. It codes for CASSPGGRTGELFF. The variable domain in full, with the rest retrieved from reference TRBV28 and TRBJ2-2, is DVKVTQSSRYLVKRTGEKVFLECVQDMDHENMFWYRQDPGLGLRLIYFSYDVKMKEKGDIPEGYSVSREKKERFSLILESASTNQTSMYLCASSPGGRTGELFFGEGSRLTVL.

The chain employs TRBV4-1 and TRBJ1-2, with 8 bases fitting TRBD1. After removal of 4 bases from V and 4 bases from J, the junction contained 8 bases not matched to a gene. CDR3 length: 15 residues. The germline V gene has CDR1 MGHRA and CDR2 YSYEKL. CDR3 in amino acids: CASSRQDRVGYGYTF. The DNA of the CDR3 is TGCGCCAGCAGCCGGCAGGACAGGGTCGGCTATGGCTACACCTTC.

This clone appeared a few times. The rearrangement joins TRBV28 to TRBJ2-2, with D possibly matching TRBD2 (5 bases). Trimming stripped 5 bases from V and 4 bases from J, with 8 bases between. The CDR3 contains 13 residues. Germline lookup yields CDR1 MDHEN and CDR2 SYDVKM. The CDR3 sequence is CASSARGTGELFF. The CDR3 nucleotides are TGTGCCAGCAGTGCACGGGGCACCGGGGAGCTGTTTTTT.

Notes on this clone: Within the sample, other DNA sequences also encode this same CDR3. The gene calls are TRBV7-9 and TRBJ1-1; 8 positions agree with TRBD1. The CDR3 has 14 residues. Germline V gene data show CDR1 as SEHNR and CDR2 as FQNEAQ (reference sequence). Trimming took 7 bases from V and 3 from J; bases not matched to a gene: 7. The CDR3 here is CASTRTGGDTEAFF. CDR3 nucleotides: TGTGCCAGCACCCGAACAGGGGGGGACACTGAAGCTTTCTTT.

This rearrangement joins TRBV27 to TRBJ2-7; TRBD2 might be the D (6 bases). The CDR3 sequence is 12 residues long. Trimming removed 3 bases from V and 7 bases from J, with 10 bases in between. The germline V gene encodes CDR1 MNHEY and CDR2 SMNVEV (reference sequence). In nucleotides, the CDR3 is TGTGCCAGCAGTTTTCTCCGGGGGGAGCAGTACTTC. This gives the protein CASSFLRGEQYF.

The rearrangement links TRBV5-4 to TRBJ2-2, with TRBD2 as a possible D gene (6 bases). Germline V gives CDR1 SGHNT, CDR2 YYREEE (reference sequence). The V and J ends lost 2 bases and 5 bases respectively, with 13 bases between them. CDR3 size: 15 residues. The CDR3 DNA sequence: TGTGCCAGCAGCTTTAGCGGCATGGCAACCGGGGAGCTGTTTTTT. Amino acids: CASSFSGMATGELFF.

The chain couples TRBV6-5 to TRBJ1-2; weak D call: TRBD1 (5 bases). CDR1 and CDR2 (germline): MNHEY, SVGAGI. The CDR3 runs 15 residues. V lost 7 bases to trimming and J lost 0 bases, with 15 bases between them. CDR3 protein: CASNTGLLANYGYTF. For the CDR3, the DNA is TGTGCCAGCAACACGGGACTTTTAGCTAACTATGGCTACACCTTC.

The V and J genes are TRBV5-1 and TRBJ2-6; 10 bases are a match to TRBD1. Germline loops: CDR1 SGHRS, CDR2 YFSETQ. Trimming took 0 bases from V and 4 from J; bases not matched to a gene: 4. The CDR3 consists of 17 residues. CDR3 bases: TGCGCCAGCAGCTTGGGACAGGGGGCGGCCGGGGCCAACGTCCTGACTTTC. It encodes CASSLGQGAAGANVLTF.

This clone was counted only a few times. The gene calls are TRBV2 and TRBJ2-1, with 7 bases fitting TRBD2. Trimming cost V 2 bases and J 0 bases; bases outside gene matches: 10. This CDR3 has 18 residues. Germline loops: CDR1 SNHLY, CDR2 FYNNEI. CDR3 in amino acids: CASSEWASGVSSYNEQFF. The DNA for the CDR3 is TGTGCCAGCAGTGAATGGGCAAGCGGGGTAAGCTCCTACAATGAGCAGTTCTTC.

This clone was seen only once. The chain recombines TRBV29-1 with TRBJ2-3; D remains ambiguous. V was cut by 4 bases and J by 6 bases, with 17 bases left in between. CDR3 length: 14 residues. The germline V gene encodes CDR1 SQVTM and CDR2 ANQGSEA. The CDR3 DNA is TGCAGCGTTGGAGGAAGGCTCAACACGGATACGCAGTATTTT. Its protein product is CSVGGRLNTDTQYF.

J is TRBJ1-4 and V is TRBV6-5, with D tentatively TRBD1 (6 bases). CDR1 is MNHEY, CDR2 SVGAGI, per germline. CDR3 length: 13 residues. Trimming removed 8 bases at V and 8 bases at J, with 15 bases between. The CDR3 coding sequence is TGTGCCAGCGCCAGGGGAGTAGGGGAAAAACTGTTTTTT. It codes for CASARGVGEKLFF.

A few counts support this clone. The chain has TRBV2 and TRBJ2-1, with TRBD2 identical over 9 bases. There are 14 residues in the CDR3. The germline V gene encodes CDR1 SNHLY and CDR2 FYNNEI. Unmatched junction bases numbered 6, after V lost 5 bases and J lost 7 bases. The CDR3 sequence: CASSSRTSDNEQFF. The CDR3 coding sequence is TGTGCCAGCAGTTCCCGGACTAGCGATAATGAGCAGTTCTTC.

The chain uses TRBV18 and TRBJ1-1; D possibly corresponds to TRBD1 (5 bases). The germline V gene has CDR1 KGHSH and CDR2 LQKENI. The CDR3 has 14 residues. Trimming cost V 3 bases and J 1 base, with 9 bases left between them. CDR3 coding DNA: TGTGCCAGCTCACCTTACAGGACGAACACTGAAGCTTTCTTT. Amino acids: CASSPYRTNTEAFF.

V and J are TRBV5-4 and TRBJ1-2; TRBD1 matches at 7 bases. The CDR3 totals 13 residues. Germline trimming cut 0 bases from V and 9 bases from J; bases unmatched to any gene: 5. In germline, CDR1 is SGHNT, CDR2 YYREEE (reference sequence). This CDR3 reads CASSLEGAASYTF. As DNA, the CDR3 is TGTGCCAGCAGCTTGGAGGGGGCAGCAAGCTACACCTTC.

The chain has TRBV21-1 and TRBJ2-2; the D call TRBD1 from the table was never checked on the DNA. TRBV21-1 is a known pseudogene. CDR3 length equals 20 residues. The chain's CDR3 is CASSSKRWVSGRDCAGELFF. Written as DNA, the CDR3 is TGTGCCAGCAGCTCCAAGAGGTGGGTATCGGGCAGGGATTGCGCCGGGGAGCTGTTTTTT.

This chain uses TRBV7-3 with TRBJ2-3, with a tentative D call TRBD2 (5 bases). The germline V gene has CDR1 SGHTA and CDR2 FQGTGA. V was pared by 3 bases and J by 8 bases, with 12 bases between. The CDR3 covers 13 residues. CDR3 in DNA: TGTGCCAGCAGCTTGGACTCCGTAGGTACGCAGTATTTT. Translated, it gives CASSLDSVGTQYF.

The J gene is TRBJ1-2, the V gene TRBV28, with D possibly matching TRBD1 (6 bases). Germline V gives CDR1 MDHEN, CDR2 SYDVKM. V gave up 6 bases and J gave up 4 bases, with 21 bases separating them. The CDR3 loop spans 16 amino acids. The chain's CDR3 is CASRLPSPTGSYGYTF. CDR3 coding DNA: TGTGCCAGCAGACTACCCTCACCAACAGGGAGCTATGGCTACACCTTC.

With respect to this clone: At one end, the junction sequence differs from germline, possibly due to a read error. The chain links TRBV5-1 to TRBJ2-7; 15 bases match TRBD2. CDR1 and CDR2 (germline): SGHRS, YFSETQ. The CDR3 is 18 amino acids. This chain's CDR3 is CARRRGGLAGGSSYEQYF. In DNA, the CDR3 is TGCGCCCGCAGACGGGGGGGACTAGCGGGAGGATCCTCCTACGAGCAGTACTTC.